This is a list of T cell receptor beta chains from one sample in a study of blood T cell repertoires in COVID-19. Profiling relied on immunoSEQ multiplex PCR, and the TCRdb table lists in-frame clones only, not all of them. Of about 190,000 clones listed, around 90% are singletons. Material: peripheral blood. The source of these receptors is a man between 45 and 60 years old with acute or convalescent COVID-19. Each CDR3 is given with its conserved first and last residue. Fields, in order: V gene, J gene, clone size, D gene, CDR3 protein, CDR3 DNA. The D gene is left open where the match is weak. Clone size, where shown, is once, few, many, or a class for clones that have expanded.

TRBV20-1	TRBJ1-2	once	-	CSAEEGGYTF	TGCAGTGCCGAGGAGGGTGGCTACACCTTC
TRBV5-8	TRBJ2-3	once	-	CASSYVAFQFPDTQYF	TGTGCCAGCAGCTACGTGGCATTCCAGTTCCCAGATACGCAGTATTTT
TRBV18	TRBJ2-7	many	-	CASSPGKGPYEQYF	TGTGCCAGCTCTCCGGGGAAGGGTCCCTACGAGCAGTACTTC
TRBV30	TRBJ1-6	-	TRBD1	CAWSVLRTGAFNSPLHF	TGTGCCTGGAGTGTACTCCGGACAGGGGCCTTTAATTCACCCCTCCACTTT
TRBV5-4	TRBJ2-2	-	TRBD2	CASSSPSGPTNTGELFF	TGTGCCAGCAGCTCCCCTAGCGGGCCCACGAACACCGGGGAGCTGTTTTTT
TRBV18	TRBJ2-7	-	-	CASSLPGGAGRLVEQYF	TGTGCCAGCTCACTCCCCGGAGGTGCGGGAAGGTTGGTCGAGCAGTACTTC
TRBV6-5	TRBJ2-1	-	TRBD1	CASIRGQKDNEQFF	TGTGCCAGCATAAGGGGACAGAAAGACAATGAGCAGTTCTTC
TRBV4-1	TRBJ1-5	-	-	CASSQRQLFSNQPQHF	TGCGCCAGCAGCCAACGACAGTTATTTAGCAATCAGCCCCAGCATTTT
TRBV6-1	TRBJ1-2	-	-	CASSEGAEGGYTF	TGTGCCAGCAGTGAAGGGGCGGAGGGTGGCTACACCTTC
TRBV20-1	TRBJ1-1	-	-	CSARGLVEAFF	TGCAGTGCGCGAGGGTTGGTCGAAGCTTTCTTT
TRBV5-1	TRBJ2-5	-	TRBD1	CASSRGVTGTGSQETQYF	TGCGCCAGCAGCCGCGGAGTAACCGGGACAGGGTCCCAAGAGACCCAGTACTTC
TRBV6-2/TRBV6-3	TRBJ1-2	-	-	CASSLRTAGAHGYTF	TGTGCCAGCAGCCTACGAACTGCGGGTGCCCATGGCTACACCTTC
TRBV30	TRBJ2-5	-	TRBD1	CAWNPGTGGRETQYF	TGTGCCTGGAACCCAGGGACAGGGGGCCGAGAGACCCAGTACTTC
TRBV19	TRBJ2-1	-	TRBD2	CATGTSGRYNEQFF	TGTGCCACCGGGACTAGCGGGAGGTACAATGAGCAGTTCTTC
TRBV28	TRBJ1-1	-	-	CASSFPRTSNKAFF	TGTGCCAGCAGTTTTCCCCGGACAAGTAATAAAGCTTTCTTT
TRBV6-5	TRBJ1-4	once	TRBD1	CASRGQGVNEKLFF	TGTGCCAGCAGGGGACAGGGCGTTAATGAAAAACTGTTTTTT
TRBV9	TRBJ2-3	-	TRBD2	CASSVELGRGDTDTQYF	TGTGCCAGCAGCGTAGAATTGGGGCGGGGGGACACAGATACGCAGTATTTT
TRBV16	TRBJ2-7	-	-	CASSQSGGSSYEQYF	TGTGCCAGCAGCCAATCAGGAGGGTCCTCCTACGAGCAGTACTTC
TRBV4-2	TRBJ2-3	-	TRBD1	CASSQPRQGDSTDTQYF	TGTGCCAGCAGCCAACCAAGACAGGGCGATAGCACAGATACGCAGTATTTT